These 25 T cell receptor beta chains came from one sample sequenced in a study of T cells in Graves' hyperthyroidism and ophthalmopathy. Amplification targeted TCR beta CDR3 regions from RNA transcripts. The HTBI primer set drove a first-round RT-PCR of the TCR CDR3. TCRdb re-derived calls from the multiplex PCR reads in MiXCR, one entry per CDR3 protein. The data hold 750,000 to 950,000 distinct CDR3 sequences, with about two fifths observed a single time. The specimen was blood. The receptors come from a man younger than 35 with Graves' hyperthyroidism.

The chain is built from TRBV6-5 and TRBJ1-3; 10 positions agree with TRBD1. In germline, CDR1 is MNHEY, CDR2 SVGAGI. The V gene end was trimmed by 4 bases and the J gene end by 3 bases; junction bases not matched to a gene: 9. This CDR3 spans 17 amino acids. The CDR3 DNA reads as TGTGCCAGCAGTTTATCCCGGGACAGGGGTGGTGGAAACACCATATATTTT. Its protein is CASSLSRDRGGGNTIYF.

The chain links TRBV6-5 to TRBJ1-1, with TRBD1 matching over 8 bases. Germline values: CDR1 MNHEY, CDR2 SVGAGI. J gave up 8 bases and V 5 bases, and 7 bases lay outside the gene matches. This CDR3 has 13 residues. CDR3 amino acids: CASSRDRSGEAFF. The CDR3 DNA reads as TGTGCCAGCAGTCGGGACAGGTCAGGCGAAGCTTTCTTT.

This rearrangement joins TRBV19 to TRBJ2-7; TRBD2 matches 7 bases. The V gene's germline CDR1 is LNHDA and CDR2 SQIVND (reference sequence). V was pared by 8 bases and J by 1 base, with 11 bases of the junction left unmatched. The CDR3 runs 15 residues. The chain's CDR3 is CASGAASGNSYEQYF. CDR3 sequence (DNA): TGTGCCAGTGGGGCGGCTAGCGGAAATTCCTACGAGCAGTACTTC. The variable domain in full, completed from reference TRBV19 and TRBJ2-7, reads DGGITQSPKYLFRKEGQNVTLSCEQNLNHDAMYWYRQDPGQGLRLIYYSQIVNDFQKGDIAEGYSVSREKKESFPLTVTSAQKNPTAFYLCASGAASGNSYEQYFGPGTRLTVT.

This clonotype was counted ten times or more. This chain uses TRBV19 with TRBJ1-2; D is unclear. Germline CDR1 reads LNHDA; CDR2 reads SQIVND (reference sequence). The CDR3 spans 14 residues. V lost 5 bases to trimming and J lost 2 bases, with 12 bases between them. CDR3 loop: CASSPGPQNYGYTF. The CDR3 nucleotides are TGTGCCAGTAGTCCCGGACCGCAAAACTATGGCTACACCTTC.

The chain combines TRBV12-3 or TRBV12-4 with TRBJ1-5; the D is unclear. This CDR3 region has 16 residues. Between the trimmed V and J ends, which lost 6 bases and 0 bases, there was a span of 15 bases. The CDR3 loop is CASSSGEPYSNQPQHF. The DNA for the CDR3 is TGTGCCAGCAGCTCCGGGGAACCATATAGCAATCAGCCCCAGCATTTT.

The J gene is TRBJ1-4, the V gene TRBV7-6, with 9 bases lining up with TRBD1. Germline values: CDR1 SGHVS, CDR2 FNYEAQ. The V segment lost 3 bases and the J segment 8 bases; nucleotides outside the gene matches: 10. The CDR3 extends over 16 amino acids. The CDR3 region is CASSFGQGSSGEKLFF. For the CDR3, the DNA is TGTGCCAGCAGCTTCGGACAGGGGAGCTCTGGAGAAAAACTGTTTTTT.

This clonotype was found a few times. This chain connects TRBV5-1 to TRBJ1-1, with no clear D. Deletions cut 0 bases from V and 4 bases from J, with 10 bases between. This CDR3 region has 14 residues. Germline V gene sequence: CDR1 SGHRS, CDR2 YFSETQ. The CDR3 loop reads CASSLEGTSTEAFF. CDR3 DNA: TGCGCCAGCAGCTTGGAAGGCACGAGCACTGAAGCTTTCTTT.

The CDR3 sequence is CASSSGTGNRGQPQHF. CDR3 DNA: TGTGCCAGTAGTAGCGGGACAGGTAATAGAGGACAGCCCCAGCATTTT. V gene TRBV19 combines with J gene TRBJ1-5; 8 bases are shared with TRBD1. Germline lookup yields CDR1 LNHDA and CDR2 SQIVND (reference sequence). Germline trimming cut 4 bases from V and 7 bases from J; bases unmatched to any gene: 12. The CDR3 runs 16 residues.

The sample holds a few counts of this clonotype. This chain's CDR3 is CASSSRDYLYEQYF. The CDR3 DNA reads as TGTGCCAGCAGCTCCCGGGACTATCTCTACGAGCAGTACTTC. The chain combines TRBV7-2 with TRBJ2-7, with TRBD2 matching 7 bases. The CDR3 is 14 amino acids. Germline trimming cut 4 bases from V and 3 bases from J; bases unmatched to any gene: 6. Germline loops: CDR1 SGHTA, CDR2 FQGNSA.

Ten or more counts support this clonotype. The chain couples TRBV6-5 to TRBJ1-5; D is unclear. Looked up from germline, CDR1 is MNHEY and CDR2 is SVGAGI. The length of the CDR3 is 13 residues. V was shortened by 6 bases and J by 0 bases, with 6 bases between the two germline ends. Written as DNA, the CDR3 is TGTGCCAGCAGCGCATATAGCAATCAGCCCCAGCATTTT. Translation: CASSAYSNQPQHF.

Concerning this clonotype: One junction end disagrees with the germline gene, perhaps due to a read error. CDR3 amino acids: CASSEEGFGNQPQHF. In DNA, the CDR3 is TGTGCCAGCAGTGAAGAGGGTTTTGGCAATCAGCCCCAGCATTTT. J is TRBJ1-5 and V is TRBV10-3; no definite D call. Germline loops: CDR1 ENHRY, CDR2 SYGVKD. The CDR3 contains 15 residues.

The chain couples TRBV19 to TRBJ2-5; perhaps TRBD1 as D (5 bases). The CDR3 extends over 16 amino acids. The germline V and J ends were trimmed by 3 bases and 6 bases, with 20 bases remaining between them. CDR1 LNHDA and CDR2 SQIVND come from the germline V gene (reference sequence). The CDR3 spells CASSISGRASGKTQYF. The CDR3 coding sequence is TGTGCCAGTAGTATCTCGGGCAGGGCAAGTGGAAAGACCCAGTACTTC.

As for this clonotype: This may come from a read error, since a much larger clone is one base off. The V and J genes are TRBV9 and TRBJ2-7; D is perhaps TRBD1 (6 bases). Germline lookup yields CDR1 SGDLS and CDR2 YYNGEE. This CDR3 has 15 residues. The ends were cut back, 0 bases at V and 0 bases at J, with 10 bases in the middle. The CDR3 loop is CASSVGTVSSYEQYF. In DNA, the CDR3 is TGTGCCAGCAGCGTAGGGACAGTGAGCTCCTACGAGCAGTACTTC.

DNA for the CDR3: TGTGCCAGCAGCTTAAGTTTTGGGAATGGCTACACCTTC. It encodes CASSLSFGNGYTF. The genes are TRBV7-9 and TRBJ1-2; D is unclear. This CDR3 contains 13 residues. The germline V and J ends were trimmed by 2 bases and 6 bases, with 10 bases remaining between them. Germline V gives CDR1 SEHNR, CDR2 FQNEAQ (reference sequence).

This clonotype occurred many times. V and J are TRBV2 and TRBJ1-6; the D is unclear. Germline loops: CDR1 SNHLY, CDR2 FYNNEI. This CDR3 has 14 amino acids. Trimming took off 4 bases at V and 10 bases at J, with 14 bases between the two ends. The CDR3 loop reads CASSATQAASPLHF. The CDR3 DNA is TGTGCCAGCAGTGCTACTCAGGCAGCCTCACCCCTCCACTTT.

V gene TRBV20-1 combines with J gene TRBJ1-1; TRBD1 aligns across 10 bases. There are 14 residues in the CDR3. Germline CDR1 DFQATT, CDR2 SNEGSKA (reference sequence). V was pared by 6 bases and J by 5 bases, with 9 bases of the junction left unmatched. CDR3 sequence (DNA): TGCAGTGCGGGGACAGGGGCAGATAATACTGAAGCTTTCTTT. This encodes CSAGTGADNTEAFF.

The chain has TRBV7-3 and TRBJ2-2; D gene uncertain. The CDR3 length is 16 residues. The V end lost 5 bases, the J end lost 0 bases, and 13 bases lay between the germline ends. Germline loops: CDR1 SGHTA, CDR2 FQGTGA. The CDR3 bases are TGTGCCAGCAGCCCAACAGTCCCGGCGAACACCGGGGAGCTGTTTTTT. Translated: CASSPTVPANTGELFF.

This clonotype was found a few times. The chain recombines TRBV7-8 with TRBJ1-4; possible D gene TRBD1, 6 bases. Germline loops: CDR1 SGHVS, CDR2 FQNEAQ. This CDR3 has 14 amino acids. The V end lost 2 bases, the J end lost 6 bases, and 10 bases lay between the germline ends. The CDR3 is CASSLRGLDEKLFF. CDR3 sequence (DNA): TGTGCCAGCAGCTTACGGGGGCTGGATGAAAAACTGTTTTTT.

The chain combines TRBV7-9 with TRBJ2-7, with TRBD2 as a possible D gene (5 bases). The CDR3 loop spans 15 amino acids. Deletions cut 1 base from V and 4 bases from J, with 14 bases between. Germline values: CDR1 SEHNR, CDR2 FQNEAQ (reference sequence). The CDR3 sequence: CASSLVSSSRYEQYF. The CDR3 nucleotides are TGTGCCAGCAGCTTAGTTTCCTCTAGCAGATACGAGCAGTACTTC. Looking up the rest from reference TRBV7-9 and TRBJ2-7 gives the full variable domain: DTGVSQNPRHKITKRGQNVTFRCDPISEHNRLYWYRQTLGQGPEFLTYFQNEAQLEKSRLLSDRFSAERPKGSFSTLEIQRTEQGDSAMYLCASSLVSSSRYEQYFGPGTRLTVT.

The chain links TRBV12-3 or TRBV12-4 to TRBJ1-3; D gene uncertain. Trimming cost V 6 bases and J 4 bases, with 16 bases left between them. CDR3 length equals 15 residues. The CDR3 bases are TGTGCCAGCAGCTCAGGCCGCTCGCGGGGAAACACCATATATTTT. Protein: CASSSGRSRGNTIYF.

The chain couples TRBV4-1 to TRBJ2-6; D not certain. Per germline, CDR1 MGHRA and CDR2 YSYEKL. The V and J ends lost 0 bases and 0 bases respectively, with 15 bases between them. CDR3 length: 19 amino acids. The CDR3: CASSQDFGRQLSGANVLTF. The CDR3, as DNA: TGCGCCAGCAGCCAAGATTTTGGCCGGCAGCTCTCTGGGGCCAACGTCCTGACTTTC.

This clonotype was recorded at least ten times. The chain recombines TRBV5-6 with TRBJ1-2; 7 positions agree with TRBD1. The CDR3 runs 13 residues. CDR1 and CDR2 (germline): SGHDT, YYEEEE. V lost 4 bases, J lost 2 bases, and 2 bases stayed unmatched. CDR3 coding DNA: TGTGCCAGCAGCCAACAGGGGAACTATGGCTACACCTTC. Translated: CASSQQGNYGYTF. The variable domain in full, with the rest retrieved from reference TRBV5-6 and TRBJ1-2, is DAGVTQSPTHLIKTRGQQVTLRCSPKSGHDTVSWYQQALGQGPQFIFQYYEEEERQRGNFPDRFSGHQFPNYSSELNVNALLLGDSALYLCASSQQGNYGYTFGSGTRLTVV.

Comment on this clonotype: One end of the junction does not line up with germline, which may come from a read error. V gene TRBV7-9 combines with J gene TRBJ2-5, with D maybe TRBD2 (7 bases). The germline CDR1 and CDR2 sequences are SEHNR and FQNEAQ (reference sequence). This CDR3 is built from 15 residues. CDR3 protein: CASSLRLGGAETQHF. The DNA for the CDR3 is TGTGCCAGCAGCCTACGTTTGGGGGGGGCAGAGACCCAGCACTTC.

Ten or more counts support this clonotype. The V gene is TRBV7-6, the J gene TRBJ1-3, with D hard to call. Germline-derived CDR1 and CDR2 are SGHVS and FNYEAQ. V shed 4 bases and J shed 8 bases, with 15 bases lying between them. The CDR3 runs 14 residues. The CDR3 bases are TGTGCCAGCAGCTCAGAAGGACCCGCCGACACCATATATTTT. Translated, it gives CASSSEGPADTIYF.

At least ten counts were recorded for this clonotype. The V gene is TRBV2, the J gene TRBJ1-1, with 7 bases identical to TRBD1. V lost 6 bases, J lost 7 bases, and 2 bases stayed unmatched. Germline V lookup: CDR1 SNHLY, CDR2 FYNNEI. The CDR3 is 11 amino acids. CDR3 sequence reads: CASRGTDEAFF. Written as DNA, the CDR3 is TGTGCCAGCAGGGGGACAGATGAAGCTTTCTTT.